The rows below give T cell receptor beta chains drawn from one sample of a study of shared T cell receptors in the human thymus. The protocol was immunoSEQ multiplex PCR, while the TCRdb copy is restricted to in-frame clones and leaves out a portion. This table holds hundreds of thousands of clones, around 87% found once. A further study also used this sample, focusing on human thymus T cells.

Material for sequencing was thymocytes. The receptors derive from a boy in the first two years of life with a congenital heart defect. Each CDR3 is given without its conserved first and last residue. Clone size is given for some rows only: seen once, a few or many times, or a class if the clone is expanded.

TRBV2,TRBJ1-3,once,ASVPRTGAGNTIY
TRBV4-3,TRBJ2-1,-,ASSQFQQNEQF
TRBV19,TRBJ1-2,-,ASKGQRTNYGYT
TRBV28,TRBJ2-1,-,ASSFSYRGPYNEQF
TRBV28,TRBJ1-6,-,ASSYKPDNYYSPLH
TRBV7-2,TRBJ2-4,-,ASSCERWDIQY
TRBV6-1,TRBJ2-1,-,ASNFVDREYNEQF
TRBV5-1,TRBJ2-7,-,ASSLFSGTLGEQY
TRBV30,TRBJ2-1,-,AWSEKHPYNEQF
TRBV12-2,TRBJ1-1,once,ASRLIEKNTEAF
TRBV12-5,TRBJ2-3,-,ASCKREGLTDTQY
TRBV4-2,TRBJ2-3,-,ASSQDLRTGTSTDTQY
TRBV2,TRBJ1-1,once,ASSEDQEEGQEAF
TRBV7-9,TRBJ1-6,-,ASSRRQGDNSPLH
TRBV5-1,TRBJ1-1,-,ASSHRGPINLNTEAF
TRBV5-8,TRBJ1-6,-,ASSLWGGFLGPVESPLH
TRBV19,TRBJ2-3,few,ASSKGLAGVDTQY
TRBV4-3,TRBJ2-1,-,ASSQASGLSSYNEQF
TRBV9,TRBJ2-7,once,ASSPRPGLGPYEQY
TRBV30,TRBJ1-5,few,AWSTGTVNQPQH
TRBV14,TRBJ2-7,-,ASSQGPTGTYEQY
TRBV6-1,TRBJ2-2,-,ASSEGHNTGELF
TRBV19,TRBJ1-2,-,ASSIYGRGSEDYGYT
TRBV7-9,TRBJ1-1,-,ASSLGDRDTEAF
TRBV18,TRBJ2-7,-,ASSPGTPCYEQY
TRBV28,TRBJ2-1,-,ASRKGQGFIEQF
TRBV2,TRBJ2-2,-,ASSEPGQGIVGELF
TRBV30,TRBJ2-7,-,AWSYQTGFEQY
TRBV28,TRBJ1-6,-,ASSLRGADSPLH
TRBV21-1,TRBJ1-5,-,ASRELRNQPQH
TRBV28,TRBJ1-1,-,ASWRGPNTEAF
TRBV19,TRBJ1-1,-,ASSIFPRGQGIPNTEAF
TRBV28,TRBJ1-1,-,ASSLLGSSHTEAF
TRBV5-4,TRBJ2-7,few,ASSLVQLNTTGAYEQY
TRBV28,TRBJ2-1,-,ASSLLGGDLDEQF